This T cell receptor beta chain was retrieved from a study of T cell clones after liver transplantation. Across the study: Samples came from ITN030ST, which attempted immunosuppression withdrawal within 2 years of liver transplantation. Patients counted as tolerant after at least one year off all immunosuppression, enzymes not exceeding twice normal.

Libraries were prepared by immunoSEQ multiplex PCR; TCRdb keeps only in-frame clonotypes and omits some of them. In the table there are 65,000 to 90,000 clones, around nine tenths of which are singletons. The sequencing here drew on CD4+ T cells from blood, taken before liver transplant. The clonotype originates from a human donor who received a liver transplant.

The DNA for the CDR3 is TGTGCCACCTCCGGACAGGGAACCACTGAAGCTTTCTTT. This codes for CATSGQGTTEAFF. V gene TRBV27 combines with J gene TRBJ1-1, with 8 bases identical to TRBD1. V dropped 10 bases and J dropped 4; count of bases not matched to a gene: 8. From germline, CDR1 is MNHEY and CDR2 SMNVEV (reference sequence). CDR3 size: 13 residues.